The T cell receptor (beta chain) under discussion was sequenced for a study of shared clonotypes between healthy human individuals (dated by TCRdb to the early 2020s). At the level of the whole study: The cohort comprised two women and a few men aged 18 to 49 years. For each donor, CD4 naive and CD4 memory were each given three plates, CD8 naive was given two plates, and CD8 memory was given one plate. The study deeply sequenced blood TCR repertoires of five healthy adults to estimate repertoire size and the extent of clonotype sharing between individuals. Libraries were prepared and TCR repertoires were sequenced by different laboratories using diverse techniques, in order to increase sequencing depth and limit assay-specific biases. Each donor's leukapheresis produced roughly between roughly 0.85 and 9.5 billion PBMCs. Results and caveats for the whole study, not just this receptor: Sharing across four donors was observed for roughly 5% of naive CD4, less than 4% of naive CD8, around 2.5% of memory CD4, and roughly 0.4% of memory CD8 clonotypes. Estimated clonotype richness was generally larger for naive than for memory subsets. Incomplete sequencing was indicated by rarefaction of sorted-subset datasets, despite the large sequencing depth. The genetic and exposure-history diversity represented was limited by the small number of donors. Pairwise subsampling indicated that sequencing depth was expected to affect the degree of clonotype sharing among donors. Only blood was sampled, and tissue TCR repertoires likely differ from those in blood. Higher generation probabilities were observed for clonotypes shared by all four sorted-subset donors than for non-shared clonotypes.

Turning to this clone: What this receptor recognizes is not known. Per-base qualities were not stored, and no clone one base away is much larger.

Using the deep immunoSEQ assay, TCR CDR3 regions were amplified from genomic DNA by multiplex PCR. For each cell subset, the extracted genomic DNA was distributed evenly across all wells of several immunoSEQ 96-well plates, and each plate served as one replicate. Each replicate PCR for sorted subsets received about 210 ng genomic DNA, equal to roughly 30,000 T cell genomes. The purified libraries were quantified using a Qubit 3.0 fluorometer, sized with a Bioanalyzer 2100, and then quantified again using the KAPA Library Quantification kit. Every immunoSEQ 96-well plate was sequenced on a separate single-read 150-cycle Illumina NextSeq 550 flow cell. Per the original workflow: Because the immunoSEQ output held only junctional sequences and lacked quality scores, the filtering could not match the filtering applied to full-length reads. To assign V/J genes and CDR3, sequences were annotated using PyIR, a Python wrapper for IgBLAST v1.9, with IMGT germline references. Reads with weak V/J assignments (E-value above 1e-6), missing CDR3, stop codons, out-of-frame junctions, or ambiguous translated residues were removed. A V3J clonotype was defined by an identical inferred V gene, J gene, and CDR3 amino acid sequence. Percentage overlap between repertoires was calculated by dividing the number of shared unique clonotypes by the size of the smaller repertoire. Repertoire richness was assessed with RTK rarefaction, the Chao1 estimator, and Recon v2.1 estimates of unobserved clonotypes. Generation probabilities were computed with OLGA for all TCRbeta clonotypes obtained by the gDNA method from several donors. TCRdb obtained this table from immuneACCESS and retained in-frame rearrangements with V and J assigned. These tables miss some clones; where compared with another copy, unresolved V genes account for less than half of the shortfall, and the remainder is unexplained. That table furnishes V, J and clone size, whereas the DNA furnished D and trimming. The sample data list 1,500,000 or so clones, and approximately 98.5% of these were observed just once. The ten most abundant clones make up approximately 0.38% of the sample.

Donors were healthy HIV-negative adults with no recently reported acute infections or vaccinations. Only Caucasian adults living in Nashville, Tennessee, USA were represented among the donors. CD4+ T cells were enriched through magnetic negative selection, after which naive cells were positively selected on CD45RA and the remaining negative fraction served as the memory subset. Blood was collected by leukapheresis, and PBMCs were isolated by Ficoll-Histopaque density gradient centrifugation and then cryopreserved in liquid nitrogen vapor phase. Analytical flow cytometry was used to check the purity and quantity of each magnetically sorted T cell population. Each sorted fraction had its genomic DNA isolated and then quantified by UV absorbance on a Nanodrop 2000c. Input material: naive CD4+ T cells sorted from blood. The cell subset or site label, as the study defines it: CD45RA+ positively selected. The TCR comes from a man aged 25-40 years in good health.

At the DNA level, the sequence is TGTGCCAGCTCACCACCGTCCAGCCGCGCAGGTGGAAACACCATATATTTT. It codes for CASSPPSSRAGGNTIYF. This chain is built from TRBV18 and TRBJ1-3; the D gene cannot be resolved reliably. CDR1 and CDR2 were assigned from the germline V gene as KGHSH and LQKENI. V is shortened by 0 bases, J by 3 bases, and the region joining them spans 15 bases. The CDR3 spans 17 residues, from the cysteine through the phenylalanine. Just CDR3 DNA is preserved here, 51 bases in frame from base 1. With the portions outside the CDR3 filled from the reference TRBV18 and TRBJ1-3 genes, the complete variable region becomes NAGVMQNPRHLVRRRGQEARLRCSPMKGHSHVYWYRQLPEEGLKFMVYLQKENIIDESGMPKERFSAEFPKEGPSILRIQQVVRGDSAAYFCASSPPSSRAGGNTIYFGEGSWLTVV.